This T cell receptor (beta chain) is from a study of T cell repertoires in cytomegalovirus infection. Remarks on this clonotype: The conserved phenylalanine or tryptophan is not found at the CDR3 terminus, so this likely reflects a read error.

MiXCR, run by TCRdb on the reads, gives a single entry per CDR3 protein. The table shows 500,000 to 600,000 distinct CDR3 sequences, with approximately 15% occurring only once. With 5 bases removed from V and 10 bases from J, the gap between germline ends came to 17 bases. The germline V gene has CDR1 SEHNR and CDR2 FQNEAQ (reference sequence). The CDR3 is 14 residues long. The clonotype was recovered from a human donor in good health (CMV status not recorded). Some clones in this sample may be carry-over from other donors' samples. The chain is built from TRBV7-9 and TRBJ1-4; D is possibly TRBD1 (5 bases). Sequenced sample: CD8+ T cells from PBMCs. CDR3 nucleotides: TGTGCCAGCAGCCCTCCGGGGGAGGTCGGAAAACTGTTTCTT. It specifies CASSPPGEVGKLFL.